This T cell receptor (beta chain) was sequenced for a study of blood T cell repertoires in COVID-19. At the level of the study: Donors in the United States, Italy and Spain gave samples during acute or convalescent COVID-19.

There are a few counts of this clone. V was clipped by 2 bases and J by 4 bases; unmatched bases: 1. This CDR3 has 14 amino acids. CDR1 MGHRA and CDR2 YSYEKL come from the germline V gene. Sequenced by immunoSEQ multiplex PCR; TCRdb stores in-frame clones only, minus some. This sample has 150,000 or so clones, with over 80% found just once. The TCR sequence derives from a woman aged 45-60 years with acute or convalescent COVID-19. The sample consisted of peripheral blood. The chain carries TRBV4-1 and TRBJ2-2; TRBD2 matches at 7 bases. The CDR3 bases are TGCGCCAGCAGCCAACCGGGGGGCACCGGGGAGCTGTTTTTT. Translating it yields CASSQPGGTGELFF.